A single sample is the source of the 26 T cell receptor beta chains below, sequenced in a study of glioma-infiltrating T cells after dendritic cell vaccination. TCRdb's table, derived via immunoSEQ multiplex PCR, lists solely in-frame clones and lacks some. This table has roughly 83,000 clones, approximately 84% appearing once. Source: blood, taken before dendritic cell vaccination. The receptor set was obtained from a human donor with glioblastoma.

Ten or more counts support this clone. The V and J genes are TRBV5-1 and TRBJ2-7; D gene unclear. V lost 4 bases to trimming and J lost 5 bases, with 19 bases between them. Looked up from germline, CDR1 is SGHRS and CDR2 is YFSETQ. The CDR3 contains 15 residues. CDR3 residues: CASSLQTTPENEQYF. CDR3 sequence (DNA): TGCGCCAGCAGCCTACAAACTACTCCGGAAAACGAGCAGTACTTC.

The J gene is TRBJ2-1, the V gene TRBV19; the match to TRBD2 covers 7 bases. The CDR3 has 15 residues. Germline CDR1 reads LNHDA; CDR2 reads SQIVND (reference sequence). With V trimmed by 7 bases and J by 4 bases, 10 bases remained unmatched. In DNA form, the CDR3 reads TGTGCCAGTACCACGGGGGGACCATTATACAATGAGCAGTTCTTC. It translates to CASTTGGPLYNEQFF.

The chain uses TRBV5-1 and TRBJ2-7, with 9 bases fitting TRBD2. V trimming: 0 bases; J trimming: 4 bases; junction bases outside the gene matches: 5. The CDR3 length is 15 residues. Germline values: CDR1 SGHRS, CDR2 YFSETQ. The CDR3 is CASSLGLAGVYEQYF. In DNA, the CDR3 is TGCGCCAGCAGCTTGGGATTAGCGGGAGTTTACGAGCAGTACTTC. Full variable domain (remainder filled in from reference TRBV5-1 and TRBJ2-7): KAGVTQTPRYLIKTRGQQVTLSCSPISGHRSVSWYQQTPGQGLQFLFEYFSETQRNKGNFPGRFSGRQFSNSRSEMNVSTLELGDSALYLCASSLGLAGVYEQYFGPGTRLTVT.

The chain links TRBV19 to TRBJ1-1; 9 nucleotides line up with TRBD1. Unmatched junction bases numbered 6, after V lost 5 bases and J lost 5 bases. CDR1 is LNHDA, CDR2 SQIVND, per germline (reference sequence). CDR3 length equals 14 residues. CDR3 region: CASSAWTGVTEAFF. The CDR3 DNA reads TGTGCCAGTAGTGCCTGGACAGGGGTGACTGAAGCTTTCTTT.

The chain employs TRBV6-6 and TRBJ1-1, with 7 bases aligning to TRBD1. J was trimmed by 3 bases and V by 8 bases; bases with no gene match: 9. Germline CDR1 reads MNHNY; CDR2 reads SVGAGI (reference sequence). The CDR3 spans 14 residues. This CDR3 reads CASQKRQGDTEAFF. The CDR3 bases are TGTGCCAGCCAGAAAAGACAGGGCGACACTGAAGCTTTCTTT.

This clone was seen only a few times. V and J are TRBV7-9 and TRBJ2-7; 10 nucleotides line up with TRBD1. Germline loops: CDR1 SEHNR, CDR2 FQNEAQ (reference sequence). The CDR3 length is 15 residues. Trimming at V came to 5 bases and at J to 4 bases, leaving 8 bases not matched to a gene. Here the CDR3 reads CASSPLGQGSYEQYF. DNA for the CDR3: TGTGCCAGCAGCCCCCTGGGACAGGGGAGTTACGAGCAGTACTTC.

This clone was seen just once. V usage is TRBV7-2 and J usage is TRBJ2-7; tentatively, D is TRBD1 (5 bases). Trimming removed 6 bases at V and 0 bases at J, with 9 bases between. The germline CDR1 and CDR2 sequences are SGHTA and FQGNSA. CDR3 size: 13 residues. DNA for the CDR3: TGTGCCAGCAGTTGGGGCAGCTCCTACGAGCAGTACTTC. It specifies CASSWGSSYEQYF.

The chain links TRBV11-3 to TRBJ2-1; 16 nucleotides line up with TRBD2. Germline V gene data show CDR1 as SGHNT and CDR2 as YENEEA. V lost 0 bases, J lost 5 bases, and 7 bases stayed unmatched. The CDR3 has 19 residues. CDR3 in amino acids: CASSLEGTSGRAIHNEQFF. The CDR3 DNA reads TGTGCCAGCAGCTTAGAAGGGACTAGCGGGAGGGCCATCCACAATGAGCAGTTCTTC.

The chain links TRBV4-2 to TRBJ1-4; D is uncertain. Trimming removed 4 bases from V and 3 bases from J, with 6 bases in between. The CDR3 is 13 amino acids. Germline V gene sequence: CDR1 LGHNA, CDR2 YNFKEQ. CDR3 nucleotide sequence: TGTGCCAGCAGCCTTCGGGCTAATGAAAAACTGTTTTTT. Amino acid sequence: CASSLRANEKLFF.

The rearrangement joins TRBV13 to TRBJ2-7, with 9 bases matching TRBD1. Germline V gives CDR1 PRHDT, CDR2 FYEKMQ (reference sequence). This CDR3 comprises 16 residues. Unmatched junction bases numbered 9, after V lost 0 bases and J lost 6 bases. CDR3 amino acids: CASSLGLGRTGAEQYF. CDR3 in DNA: TGTGCCAGCAGCTTAGGCCTAGGAAGGACAGGGGCCGAGCAGTACTTC.

This clone came up once. The chain joins TRBV13 to TRBJ1-2, with TRBD1 identical over 7 bases. The length of the CDR3 is 13 residues. The V gene's germline CDR1 is PRHDT and CDR2 FYEKMQ (reference sequence). V was clipped by 5 bases and J by 5 bases; unmatched bases: 5. The CDR3 nucleotides read TGTGCCAGCAGCATCGGACAGGTTTATGGCTACACCTTC. This translates into CASSIGQVYGYTF.

This sequence joins TRBV19 and TRBJ2-3; D uncertain. The CDR3 extends over 15 amino acids. Germline V gene sequence: CDR1 LNHDA, CDR2 SQIVND (reference sequence). V shed 2 bases and J shed 0 bases, with 9 bases lying between them. For the CDR3, the DNA is TGTGCCAGTAGTATATCGCAGACTAGCACAGATACGCAGTATTTT. Translating it yields CASSISQTSTDTQYF.

V gene TRBV29-1 combines with J gene TRBJ1-2; no definite D call. CDR1 and CDR2 (germline): SQVTM, ANQGSEA. V was trimmed by 3 bases and J by 5 bases, leaving 10 bases between them. The CDR3 consists of 12 residues. The CDR3 reads CSVERAQYGYTF. CDR3 DNA: TGCAGCGTTGAGCGGGCGCAATATGGCTACACCTTC.

In its sample, this clone was seen a few times. The J gene is TRBJ1-5, the V gene TRBV10-3, with 7 bases aligning to TRBD1. With 6 bases clipped from V and 4 bases from J, the junction kept 6 bases outside the gene matches. CDR3 length equals 14 residues. Germline CDR1 reads ENHRY; CDR2 reads SYGVKD. The CDR3 DNA reads as TGTGCCATCAGCGAGCAGGGGGTTAATCAGCCCCAGCATTTT. It codes for CAISEQGVNQPQHF.

The chain recombines TRBV4-3 with TRBJ2-5, with 8 nucleotides matching TRBD1. Losses at the gene ends were 5 bases for V and 1 base for J; bases not matched to a gene: 6. Looked up from germline, CDR1 is LGHNA and CDR2 is YSLEER. This CDR3 is built from 15 residues. The CDR3 protein is CASSITDRVQETQYF. CDR3 in DNA: TGCGCCAGCAGCATAACGGACAGGGTCCAAGAGACCCAGTACTTC.

V usage is TRBV25-1 and J usage is TRBJ2-7; TRBD1 might be the D (6 bases). The CDR3 contains 13 residues. The V end lost 3 bases, the J end lost 6 bases, and 12 bases lay between the germline ends. Germline V CDR1 and CDR2: MGHDK, SYGVNS. The CDR3 sequence is CASSDRTVSEQYF. DNA for the CDR3: TGTGCCAGCAGTGACCGGACAGTCAGCGAGCAGTACTTC.

This chain joins TRBV5-8 and TRBJ2-3, with TRBD2 matching over 13 bases. This CDR3 has 16 amino acids. J was trimmed by 1 base and V by 4 bases; bases with no gene match: 3. Germline V gives CDR1 SGHTS, CDR2 YDEGEE. DNA of the CDR3: TGTGCCAGCAGCGCCGGGACTAGCGGGGGCACAGATACGCAGTATTTT. This codes for CASSAGTSGGTDTQYF.

The rearrangement links TRBV5-6 to TRBJ2-7; D is unclear. The CDR3 runs 15 residues. Germline V gives CDR1 SGHDT, CDR2 YYEEEE. Deletions cut 0 bases from V and 9 bases from J, with 19 bases between. CDR3 amino acids: CASSLADRPSSGQYF. CDR3 in DNA: TGTGCCAGCAGCTTGGCCGATCGACCGTCCTCGGGGCAGTACTTC.

This clone came up a few times. The chain carries TRBV5-6 and TRBJ1-4; 7 nucleotides match TRBD1. This CDR3 is built from 16 residues. The junction had 6 bases not matched to a gene; V was cut back by 4 bases and J by 0 bases. Germline assignment: CDR1 SGHDT and CDR2 YYEEEE. CDR3: CASSVGQSATNEKLFF. The CDR3 DNA is TGTGCCAGCAGCGTGGGACAGTCAGCAACTAATGAAAAACTGTTTTTT.

Only one count was recorded for this clone. The chain employs TRBV2 and TRBJ2-1; the D gene is possibly TRBD1 (5 bases). Trimming shortened V by 3 bases and J by 7 bases, and 16 bases separated the two germline ends. Germline CDR1 is SNHLY and CDR2 is FYNNEI. The CDR3 covers 15 residues. CDR3 bases: TGTGCCAGCAGTGACCTCACAGGTTTAGGTAATGAGCAGTTCTTC. Translated, it gives CASSDLTGLGNEQFF.

J is TRBJ1-6 and V is TRBV7-3; tentatively, D is TRBD1 (6 bases). The CDR3 sequence is 15 residues long. V lost 1 base, J lost 7 bases, and 11 bases lay in between. CDR1 is SGHTA and CDR2 is FQGTGA in the germline V gene. The CDR3 protein is CASSLMGQGNSPLHF. The CDR3 DNA sequence: TGTGCCAGCAGCTTAATGGGGCAGGGGAATTCACCCCTCCACTTT.

A few counts support this clone. The chain links TRBV6-1 to TRBJ1-4, with 9 bases aligning to TRBD1. Germline trimming cut 0 bases from V and 6 bases from J; bases unmatched to any gene: 5. The CDR3 consists of 16 residues. Germline V gene lookup returns CDR1 MNHNS and CDR2 SASEGT. The CDR3, as DNA: TGTGCCAGCAGTGAAGCGCGTGGGACAGGGCATGAAAAACTGTTTTTT. It encodes CASSEARGTGHEKLFF.

The V call is TRBV7-6, the J call TRBJ2-7; 7 bases fit TRBD2. CDR1 is SGHVS, CDR2 FNYEAQ, per germline. CDR3 length: 13 residues. With V trimmed by 5 bases and J by 0 bases, 1 base remained unmatched. DNA for the CDR3: TGTGCCAGCAGCACGGGGGGCTCCTACGAGCAGTACTTC. Translation: CASSTGGSYEQYF.

In this sample, this clone turned up once. The CDR3 nucleotides are TGCAGCGTTGAAGGGAGGAAGGGTTGGGGCTACACCTTC. Encoded protein: CSVEGRKGWGYTF. This chain links TRBV29-1 with TRBJ1-2; D is unresolved. The CDR3 length is 13 residues. V shed 1 base and J shed 8 bases, with 14 bases lying between them. The germline CDR1 and CDR2 sequences are SQVTM and ANQGSEA. Combining the CDR3 with reference TRBV29-1 and TRBJ1-2 gives the whole variable domain SAVISQKPSRDICQRGTSLTIQCQVDSQVTMMFWYRQQPGQSLTLIATANQGSEATYESGFVIDKFPISRPNLTFSTLTVSNMSPEDSSIYLCSVEGRKGWGYTFGSGTRLTVV.

This clone was observed a handful of times. The gene calls are TRBV28 and TRBJ1-4; D may be TRBD1 (5 bases). V lost 5 bases and J lost 0, with 10 bases in between. This CDR3 is built from 15 residues. Germline CDR1 MDHEN, CDR2 SYDVKM. Here the CDR3 reads CASSLTGSTNEKLFF. CDR3 coding DNA: TGTGCCAGCAGTCTAACAGGCTCAACTAATGAAAAACTGTTTTTT.

This rearrangement joins TRBV4-1 to TRBJ1-1, with D maybe TRBD1 (6 bases). Germline CDR1 reads MGHRA; CDR2 reads YSYEKL. The CDR3 length is 16 residues. The V end was cut by 0 bases, the J end by 0 bases, with 11 bases between. The CDR3 DNA reads as TGCGCCAGCAGCCAAGAACAGGGTGCTATGAACACTGAAGCTTTCTTT. Protein product: CASSQEQGAMNTEAFF.